Below, 27 T cell receptor beta chains from the same sample are listed, as sequenced in a study of blood T cell repertoires in COVID-19. Using immunoSEQ multiplex PCR, the repertoire was profiled, and TCRdb retains in-frame clones only, with some absent. The sample shows 250,000 to 300,000 clones, around 90% of them seen only once. Specimen: PBMCs or T cells enriched from blood (not recorded which). Receptors were obtained from a woman aged 30 to 39 who had recovered from COVID-19.

V usage is TRBV27 and J usage is TRBJ2-7, with a tentative D call TRBD1 (5 bases). Trimming took 4 bases from V and 6 from J, leaving 16 bases between them. Looked up from germline, CDR1 is MNHEY and CDR2 is SMNVEV (reference sequence). The CDR3 totals 14 residues. CDR3 in amino acids: CASSYKGLSREQYF. CDR3 nucleotide sequence: TGTGCCAGCAGTTATAAGGGGCTGAGTCGCGAGCAGTACTTC.

The V call is TRBV5-8, the J call TRBJ2-1, with TRBD2 matching over 10 bases. The CDR3 has 15 residues. V trimming: 4 bases; J trimming: 2 bases; junction bases outside the gene matches: 3. Per the germline V gene, CDR1 is SGHTS and CDR2 is YDEGEE. CDR3 coding DNA: TGTGCCAGCAGCCGAACTAGCGGGACCTACAATGAGCAGTTCTTC. This gives the protein CASSRTSGTYNEQFF.

This chain uses TRBV27 with TRBJ1-3, with 7 positions matching TRBD1. The CDR3 runs to 10 residues. Trimming at V came to 4 bases and at J to 16 bases, leaving 4 bases not matched to a gene. From germline, CDR1 is MNHEY and CDR2 SMNVEV (reference sequence). The DNA for the CDR3 is TGTGCCAGCAGTTCGGGACAGAAGTATTTT. Protein sequence: CASSSGQKYF.

This clone appeared a single time. This rearrangement joins TRBV28 to TRBJ2-7, with 7 bases fitting TRBD1. This CDR3 contains 14 residues. Unmatched junction bases numbered 10, after V lost 6 bases and J lost 5 bases. Germline CDR1 MDHEN, CDR2 SYDVKM. CDR3 sequence: CASSPSETGNEQYF. DNA for the CDR3: TGTGCCAGCAGCCCTTCCGAGACAGGGAACGAGCAGTACTTC.

This chain uses TRBV29-1 with TRBJ2-1, with D possibly being TRBD2 (6 bases). The V end was cut by 4 bases, the J end by 0 bases, with 19 bases between. This CDR3 contains 17 residues. CDR1 is SQVTM and CDR2 is ANQGSEA in the germline V gene. The CDR3 loop is CSVAAGIDSGSYNEQFF. CDR3 sequence (DNA): TGCAGCGTTGCCGCAGGGATTGATAGCGGCTCCTACAATGAGCAGTTCTTC.

This chain joins TRBV7-2 and TRBJ1-5; possible D gene TRBD1, 6 bases. Trimming took off 5 bases at V and 0 bases at J, with 17 bases between the two ends. CDR3 length: 17 amino acids. The germline V gene has CDR1 SGHTA and CDR2 FQGNSA. The CDR3 is CASSPHVGQPSNQPQHF. As DNA, the CDR3 is TGTGCCAGCAGCCCACACGTTGGACAGCCTAGCAATCAGCCCCAGCATTTT.

The chain couples TRBV5-1 to TRBJ1-2; TRBD1 might be the D (6 bases). In germline, CDR1 is SGHRS, CDR2 YFSETQ. The length of the CDR3 is 13 residues. The V and J ends lost 0 bases and 4 bases respectively, with 7 bases between them. CDR3 DNA sequence: TGCGCCAGCAGCTTGGAAGGGGGCTATGGCTACACCTTC. This sequence encodes CASSLEGGYGYTF. The variable domain in full, with the rest retrieved from reference TRBV5-1 and TRBJ1-2, is KAGVTQTPRYLIKTRGQQVTLSCSPISGHRSVSWYQQTPGQGLQFLFEYFSETQRNKGNFPGRFSGRQFSNSRSEMNVSTLELGDSALYLCASSLEGGYGYTFGSGTRLTVV.

The CDR3 spells CASSQAATGHLSHYLTGELFF. The CDR3, as DNA: TGCGCCAGCAGCCAAGCAGCTACGGGACACCTTTCCCACTACCTTACCGGGGAGCTGTTTTTT. The genes are TRBV4-1 and TRBJ2-2, with D possibly matching TRBD1 (6 bases). V lost 1 base to trimming and J lost 5 bases, with 29 bases between them. Germline V lookup: CDR1 MGHRA, CDR2 YSYEKL. The length of the CDR3 is 21 residues.

The chain uses TRBV5-1 and TRBJ1-1; weak D call: TRBD1 (6 bases). This CDR3 is 14 amino acids long. Per germline, CDR1 SGHRS and CDR2 YFSETQ. The V and J ends lost 0 bases and 0 bases respectively, with 6 bases between them. The CDR3 region is CASSLGTVNTEAFF. The CDR3 bases are TGCGCCAGCAGCTTGGGGACAGTGAACACTGAAGCTTTCTTT. Full variable domain (remainder filled in from reference TRBV5-1 and TRBJ1-1): KAGVTQTPRYLIKTRGQQVTLSCSPISGHRSVSWYQQTPGQGLQFLFEYFSETQRNKGNFPGRFSGRQFSNSRSEMNVSTLELGDSALYLCASSLGTVNTEAFFGQGTRLTVV.

This rearrangement joins TRBV27 to TRBJ1-5; TRBD1 aligns across 8 bases. Unmatched junction bases numbered 3, after V lost 4 bases and J lost 1 base. Germline V CDR1 and CDR2: MNHEY, SMNVEV (reference sequence). The CDR3 is 15 residues long. CDR3 nucleotide sequence: TGTGCCAGCAGTTGGACAGGGATCAGCAATCAGCCCCAGCATTTT. Translating it yields CASSWTGISNQPQHF.

The V and J genes are TRBV27 and TRBJ2-3; a possible D gene is TRBD2 (5 bases). Trimming removed 5 bases at V and 2 bases at J, with 14 bases between. The germline V gene encodes CDR1 MNHEY and CDR2 SMNVEV (reference sequence). The CDR3 extends over 15 amino acids. CDR3 residues: CASSPRARLTDTQYF. The CDR3 DNA reads as TGTGCCAGCAGTCCGCGGGCCCGACTCACAGATACGCAGTATTTT.

This rearrangement joins TRBV18 to TRBJ1-2, with 8 bases identical to TRBD1. Unmatched junction bases numbered 5, after V lost 0 bases and J lost 8 bases. The CDR3 loop spans 14 amino acids. Germline values: CDR1 KGHSH, CDR2 LQKENI. CDR3 protein: CASSPPGQVRGYTF. The DNA of the CDR3 is TGTGCCAGCTCACCACCGGGACAGGTCCGGGGCTACACCTTC.

The chain carries TRBV27 and TRBJ2-5; the match to TRBD2 covers 7 bases. The CDR3 contains 18 residues. The germline gives CDR1 MNHEY, CDR2 SMNVEV (reference sequence). V shed 0 bases, J shed 1 base, and the junction held 11 bases outside the gene matches. The CDR3 protein is CASSLSSRGRGTQETQYF. In nucleotides, the CDR3 is TGTGCCAGCAGTTTATCGAGTCGCGGGAGAGGGACCCAAGAGACCCAGTACTTC.

The chain employs TRBV9 and TRBJ1-3, with D maybe TRBD1 (6 bases). CDR3 size: 15 residues. Per the germline V gene, CDR1 is SGDLS and CDR2 is YYNGEE. V lost 2 bases to trimming and J lost 4 bases, with 13 bases between them. CDR3 DNA sequence: TGTGCCAGCAGCGTTCAGGGGATAAGGGGAAACACCATATATTTT. Its translation is CASSVQGIRGNTIYF.

The chain links TRBV11-3 to TRBJ1-5; 7 bases match TRBD1. This CDR3 region has 14 residues. The germline CDR1 and CDR2 sequences are SGHNT and YENEEA. V gave up 4 bases and J gave up 4 bases; unmatched junction bases: 4. CDR3 in DNA: TGTGCCAGCAGCTCGGGACAGTCTAATCAGCCCCAGCATTTT. It is translated as CASSSGQSNQPQHF.

This clone is a singleton in its sample. The chain joins TRBV6-5 to TRBJ2-7; 9 bases line up with TRBD1. Trimming at V came to 4 bases and at J to 4 bases, leaving 8 bases not matched to a gene. Per the germline V gene, CDR1 is MNHEY and CDR2 is SVGAGI. The CDR3 is made up of 15 amino acids. For the CDR3, the DNA is TGTGCCAGCAGTTCGGACAGGGGAGGTGGGTACGAGCAGTACTTC. It translates to CASSSDRGGGYEQYF.

J is TRBJ2-1 and V is TRBV2; the D gene is possibly TRBD2 (5 bases). The V end lost 8 bases, the J end lost 5 bases, and 25 bases lay between the germline ends. This CDR3 is 17 amino acids long. CDR1 is SNHLY, CDR2 FYNNEI, per germline. This CDR3 is CASLTNRPLEGNNEQFF. The CDR3 nucleotides are TGTGCCAGCCTGACAAATAGGCCTCTAGAGGGAAACAATGAGCAGTTCTTC.

This clone has just one count. This rearrangement joins TRBV5-1 to TRBJ1-4; D not resolved. The CDR3 has 15 amino acids. V was pared by 0 bases and J by 4 bases, with 10 bases between. The germline CDR1 and CDR2 sequences are SGHRS and YFSETQ. Written as DNA, the CDR3 is TGCGCCAGCAGCTTGGCCGACACAATTAATGAAAAACTGTTTTTT. Protein: CASSLADTINEKLFF.

This chain links TRBV29-1 with TRBJ2-7; 12 bases align to TRBD1. The CDR3 has 20 residues. From germline, CDR1 is SQVTM and CDR2 ANQGSEA. Germline trimming cut 1 base from V and 2 bases from J; bases unmatched to any gene: 18. CDR3 loop: CSVEGFSGTGGDGSTYEQYF. For the CDR3, the DNA is TGCAGCGTTGAAGGGTTTTCTGGGACAGGGGGCGATGGGTCCACCTACGAGCAGTACTTC.

The chain recombines TRBV28 with TRBJ1-2; a possible D gene is TRBD1 (6 bases). This CDR3 is 14 amino acids long. Germline CDR1 reads MDHEN; CDR2 reads SYDVKM. V was clipped by 7 bases and J by 5 bases, with 17 bases between them. This chain's CDR3 is CASNFLGATYGYTF. For the CDR3, the DNA is TGTGCCAGCAATTTCCTGGGGGCGACATATGGCTACACCTTC.

CDR3 bases: TGTGCCAGCAGCTCCCGAAGGTCCCTCCGGACTAGCGGGAGAGAGACCCAGTACTTC. This sequence encodes CASSSRRSLRTSGRETQYF. The chain carries TRBV11-2 and TRBJ2-5, with 13 bases aligning to TRBD2. Trimming removed 4 bases from V and 4 bases from J; junction bases left unmatched: 15. From germline, CDR1 is SGHAT and CDR2 FQNNGV. The CDR3 runs to 19 residues.

This chain joins TRBV5-5 and TRBJ2-7, with TRBD1 as a possible D gene (6 bases). CDR3 length: 14 amino acids. Germline V gene lookup returns CDR1 SGHKS and CDR2 YYEKEE (reference sequence). The ends were cut back, 4 bases at V and 0 bases at J, with 11 bases in the middle. The CDR3: CASSRGQNSYEQYF. The CDR3 region has the DNA TGTGCCAGCAGCCGGGGACAAAACTCCTACGAGCAGTACTTC.

A few counts support this clone. The genes are TRBV28 and TRBJ2-1, with 11 bases aligning to TRBD2. The J segment lost 9 bases and the V segment lost 7 bases, leaving 5 bases of the junction unmatched. CDR3 length: 13 amino acids. The germline V gene encodes CDR1 MDHEN and CDR2 SYDVKM. The CDR3, as DNA: TGTGCCAGCACCTTCCTAGCGGGAGGTGAGCAGTTCTTC. It codes for CASTFLAGGEQFF.

The chain has TRBV6-2 or TRBV6-3 and TRBJ2-1; 10 nucleotides line up with TRBD1. Trimming removed 4 bases from V and 8 bases from J; junction bases left unmatched: 8. The CDR3 consists of 15 residues. CDR1 is MNHEY, CDR2 SVGEGT, per germline. Here the CDR3 DNA reads TGTGCCAGCAGTTTCCCGGGACAGGGGCTGCATGAGCAGTTCTTC. Translated, it gives CASSFPGQGLHEQFF.

The J gene is TRBJ1-1, the V gene TRBV3-1 (or the pseudogene TRBV3-2); D not certain. The ends were cut back, 0 bases at V and 1 base at J, with 6 bases in the middle. This CDR3 is 14 amino acids long. Germline V gives CDR1 LGHDT, CDR2 YNNKEL (reference sequence). The CDR3 DNA follows: TGTGCCAGCAGCCAAGAAGGCGGGAACACTGAAGCTTTCTTT. Translating gives CASSQEGGNTEAFF.

The chain has TRBV29-1 and TRBJ1-1, with D possibly matching TRBD1 (5 bases). Trimming pared 7 bases from V and 3 bases from J, leaving 15 bases between. This CDR3 is 13 amino acids long. Germline V gene lookup returns CDR1 SQVTM and CDR2 ANQGSEA. The chain's CDR3 is CSARREAYTEAFF. The DNA for the CDR3 is TGCAGCGCACGCAGGGAGGCGTACACTGAAGCTTTCTTT.

This chain uses TRBV27 with TRBJ2-2, with TRBD2 matching 9 bases. The CDR3 has 15 amino acids. Germline CDR1 is MNHEY and CDR2 is SMNVEV (reference sequence). V gave up 3 bases and J gave up 6 bases; unmatched junction bases: 5. The CDR3: CASSFSIAGAGELFF. Here the CDR3 DNA reads TGTGCCAGCAGTTTTTCGATAGCGGGAGCCGGGGAGCTGTTTTTT.